This T cell receptor beta chain was profiled in a study of identical twins. Findings and caveats of the study: Researchers reported weaker excess twin sharing in beta out-of-frame sequences.

This clonotype turned up a few times. Its cognate antigen is unknown. TCRdb re-called the 5' RACE reads through MiXCR, storing one row per CDR3 protein. This table has about 340,000 distinct CDR3 sequences, about 10% appearing once. The CDR3 sequence is 14 residues long. Trimming took 3 bases from V and 5 from J, leaving 17 bases between them. CDR1 is DFQATT and CDR2 is SNEGSKA in the germline V gene (reference sequence). Sequences were obtained from naive T cells sorted from blood. V and J are TRBV20-1 and TRBJ2-7, with TRBD2 as a possible D gene (5 bases). The sequence derives from a woman between 45 and 60 years old in good health. The CDR3 DNA follows: TGCAGTGCTAGCCCCACGCGTAGCGCAGACGAGCAGTACTTC. Translating it yields CSASPTRSADEQYF.